The rows below give T cell receptor beta chains drawn from one sample of a study of cytomegalovirus exposure and HLA in healthy donors. Profiling relied on immunoSEQ multiplex PCR, and the TCRdb table lists in-frame clones only, not all of them. The data hold approximately 190,000 clones, with about 80% observed a single time. The sequencing input was PBMCs. The receptors here all came from a woman between 25 and 40 years old in good health and CMV-seropositive. Both conserved end residues are part of each CDR3. A D gene is named only where the DNA matches it firmly. Expanded clones are given a class, and other clones once, few, many or no size at all.

D	V	size	J	DNA	CDR3
NA	TRBV19	NA	TRBJ1-6	TGTGCCAGTAGGCCAGACAGGAGTTCACCCCTCCACTTT	CASRPDRSSPLHF
NA	TRBV6-6	NA	TRBJ2-7	TGTGCCAGCAGTTACACGGAGAACGAGCAGTACTTC	CASSYTENEQYF
TRBD2	TRBV11-2	few	TRBJ2-5	TGTGCCAGCAGCTCCTTGGGACTAACGTTACGGGAGACCCAGTACTTC	CASSSLGLTLRETQYF
TRBD2	TRBV11-3	NA	TRBJ2-2	TGTGCCAGCAGCTTAGAGCGGGGGACCACCGGGGAGCTGTTTTTT	CASSLERGTTGELFF
NA	TRBV29-1	NA	TRBJ2-2	TGCAGTGGCGGGCAGGGGCCTTCAACCGGGGAGCTGTTTTTT	CSGGQGPSTGELFF
NA	TRBV6-5	NA	TRBJ1-2	TGTGCCAGCAGTCCACTCTTAGTCCTTAACTATGGCTACACCTTC	CASSPLLVLNYGYTF
NA	TRBV21-1	NA	TRBJ2-7	TGTGCCAGCAGCAGCTACAGGGGCCACGCCTACGAGCAGTACTTC	CASSSYRGHAYEQYF
TRBD2	TRBV6-5	few	TRBJ2-7	TGTGCCAGCAGTTACTCGAGGCGGGAGGGCTACGTGGAGCAGTACTTC	CASSYSRREGYVEQYF
NA	TRBV6-5	once	TRBJ1-3	TGTGCCAGCAGTTACTCCCCGGGAATCTCTGGAAACACCATATATTTT	CASSYSPGISGNTIYF
TRBD2	TRBV11-3	NA	TRBJ2-3	TGTGCCAGCAGCTTAGGACTGGAGCTAGCGGGAGTTTTGGGCACAGATACGCAGTATTTT	CASSLGLELAGVLGTDTQYF
NA	TRBV7-2	NA	TRBJ2-1	TGTGCCAGCAGCTTAGCTAAGAGCGCCTACAATGAGCAGTTCTTC	CASSLAKSAYNEQFF
TRBD1	TRBV19	few	TRBJ2-7	TGTGCCAGTAGTACAGGGGGCGGCTCCTACGAGCAGTACTTC	CASSTGGGSYEQYF
NA	TRBV6-5	NA	TRBJ2-5	TGTGCCAGCAGTTATGGAGGGGAAGGCGAGACCCAGTACTTC	CASSYGGEGETQYF
NA	TRBV10-3	NA	TRBJ2-3	TGTGCCATCAGTGAGTCGGGACACCCGAGCACAGATACGCAGTATTTT	CAISESGHPSTDTQYF
NA	TRBV4-2	NA	TRBJ1-2	TGTGCCAGCAGCCAAGACACAAGGAGTGGCTACACCTTC	CASSQDTRSGYTF
NA	TRBV19	few	TRBJ1-6	TGTGCCAGTAGTAGGACTTGGACAGCCAATAATTCACCCCTCCACTTT	CASSRTWTANNSPLHF
NA	TRBV10-3	NA	TRBJ1-2	TGTGCCATCAGTGAGCGGCAGGGGAAGGGCTACACCTTC	CAISERQGKGYTF
NA	TRBV11-2	few	TRBJ2-5	TGTGCCAGCAGCTCCCAAGGGAGGTTAGGTGAGACCCAGTACTTC	CASSSQGRLGETQYF
NA	TRBV5-1	NA	TRBJ1-2	TGCGCCAGCAGCTTGTATTTCTATGGCTACACCTTC	CASSLYFYGYTF
NA	TRBV11-2	NA	TRBJ2-4	TGTGCCAGCAGCCCGGGTTCGTCTGTGGGCGCGGGGCCGCTCATTCAGTACTTC	CASSPGSSVGAGPLIQYF
NA	TRBV5-1	NA	TRBJ2-3	TGCGCCAGCAGCTTGGCCGGAGTCCCCACAGATACGCAGTATTTT	CASSLAGVPTDTQYF
TRBD1	TRBV19	once	TRBJ1-4	TGTGCCAGTAGCCGACGAGGACAGGGAGGCAGACTGTTTTTT	CASSRRGQGGRLFF
TRBD1	TRBV13	NA	TRBJ2-7	TGTGCCAGCAGCTACCGGGACAGGGGTTACGAGCAGTACTTC	CASSYRDRGYEQYF
NA	TRBV9	NA	TRBJ1-1	TGTGCCAGCAGCCCCACAGGGAGAGACACTGAAGCTTTCTTT	CASSPTGRDTEAFF
TRBD1	TRBV5-5	NA	TRBJ1-2	TGTGCCAGCAGCTGGGGACAGGGAGGCTATGGCTACACCTTC	CASSWGQGGYGYTF
TRBD1	TRBV7-2	NA	TRBJ1-5	TGTGCCAGCAGCTTGAGACAGGGGGCAGGTCAGCCCCAGCATTTT	CASSLRQGAGQPQHF
NA	TRBV27	NA	TRBJ2-7	TGTGCCAGCAGTCTGACTAGGGGAGGGGGCGAGCAGTACTTC	CASSLTRGGGEQYF
TRBD2	TRBV19	few	TRBJ2-3	TGTGCCAGTAGTACTAGCGGGAGTGATACGCAGTATTTT	CASSTSGSDTQYF
NA	TRBV28	once	TRBJ1-5	TGTGCCAGCAGTTTCCTTCCAGGGGACGGGCAGCCCCAGCATTTT	CASSFLPGDGQPQHF
NA	TRBV7-3	once	TRBJ1-1	TGTGCCAGCAGCCCTCGCGGCGGCGCTGAAGCTTTCTTT	CASSPRGGAEAFF
NA	TRBV19	NA	TRBJ1-5	TGTGCCAGTCGATTTGAGGGGGGCAATCAGCCCCAGCATTTT	CASRFEGGNQPQHF
TRBD2	TRBV7-2	NA	TRBJ2-7	TGTGCCAGCAGCTGGGTGCTAGCGGGAGGGCTGGAAGAGCAGTACTTC	CASSWVLAGGLEEQYF
TRBD2	TRBV11-3	few	TRBJ2-1	TGTGCCAGCAGCTTCACTAGCGGGAGGGGCCATGAGCAGTTCTTC	CASSFTSGRGHEQFF
NA	TRBV9	NA	TRBJ2-2	TGTGCCAGCATGGGGGGCACCGGGGAGCTGTTTTTT	CASMGGTGELFF
NA	TRBV28	NA	TRBJ1-5	TGTGCCAGCAGTTTTCATTTTCGGAATCAGCCCCAGCATTTT	CASSFHFRNQPQHF
NA	TRBV30	NA	TRBJ2-7	TGTGCCTGGAGCAAAGGACAGATCTACGAGCAGTACTTC	CAWSKGQIYEQYF
NA	TRBV30	NA	TRBJ1-2	TGTGCCTGGAGTGTAAGGGGGTCGGGAAAATCGAACTATGGCTACACCTTC	CAWSVRGSGKSNYGYTF